A single TCR beta chain is shown here with its context. Only in-frame clones appear in the TCRdb table, and some are missing; sequencing was by immunoSEQ multiplex PCR. The sample shows roughly 100,000 clones, roughly nine tenths of them seen only once. This entry is derived from a study of OX40 agonist ivuxolimab in advanced cancers. Across the study: Patients assigned to dose escalation were diagnosed with hepatocellular carcinoma, melanoma, renal cell or head and neck cancer.

Sequences were derived from CD4+ or CD8+ T cells sorted from blood, sampled in a trial of the OX40 agonist ivuxolimab. The clonotype comes from an adult with an advanced solid tumor such as melanoma, head and neck, liver or kidney cancer.

This CDR3 is CASEGQIISYNEQFF. The CDR3 DNA sequence: TGTGCCAGCGAAGGGCAAATCATTTCCTACAATGAGCAGTTCTTC. This chain links TRBV6-1 with TRBJ2-1; D remains unclear. CDR3 length: 15 residues. CDR1 is MNHNS, CDR2 SASEGT, per germline. With 8 bases removed from V and 1 base from J, the gap between germline ends came to 15 bases.